This TCR beta chain was captured by sequencing in a study of shared clonotypes between healthy human individuals. In the sorted-subset replicate PCRs, 150 to 200 ng DNA, 25,000 to 30,000 T cell genomes, was used. TCRdb's table, derived via immunoSEQ multiplex PCR, lists solely in-frame clones and lacks some. The table has roughly 1,000,000 clones, more than 75% seen once; the top ten hold approximately 0.5%. In regard to this clone: What it binds is not known. Additional DNA sequences in this sample encode the identical CDR3.

This CDR3 comprises 12 residues. V lost 6 bases and J lost 2, with 6 bases in between. In germline, CDR1 is MNHNS, CDR2 SASEGT. Study conclusions and caveats: In the sorted subsets, rarefaction showed sequencing was incomplete despite large depth. When naive CD4 clonotypes were compared across a few donors, around 5% were shared. Sequencing depth was predicted to influence how clonotypes are shared among donors.

The source material was memory CD4+ T cells from PBMCs. Subset given: CD45RA-negative fraction. The clonotype comes from a young man in good health. Some clones in this sample may be carry-over from other donors' samples. This rearrangement joins TRBV6-1 to TRBJ2-3; no reliable D call. CDR3 in DNA: TGTGCCAGCAGAACGACCACAGATACGCAGTATTTT. This translates into CASRTTTDTQYF.